One sample yielded the 7 T cell receptor beta chains listed below, sequenced in a study of T cell responses to AZD1222 COVID-19 vaccine. Clones were sequenced by immunoSEQ multiplex PCR, and TCRdb holds only the in-frame ones, with some missing. The table has some 140,000 clones, about 92% seen once. Sequenced material: peripheral blood, taken on day 0 of AZD1222 vaccination. Every receptor here comes from an adult in good health.

The J gene is TRBJ1-2, the V gene TRBV29-1, with TRBD1 matching over 7 bases. This CDR3 contains 15 residues. Germline CDR1 reads SQVTM; CDR2 reads ANQGSEA. J gave up 4 bases and V 4 bases, and 12 bases lay outside the gene matches. The CDR3, as DNA: TGCAGCGTTGCGGGTGTCGGGGGACAGACCTATGGCTACACCTTC. Translated: CSVAGVGGQTYGYTF.

This sequence joins TRBV19 and TRBJ2-2, with D possibly TRBD2 on 5 matching bases. The CDR3 length is 16 residues. Trimming pared 6 bases from V and 4 bases from J, leaving 18 bases between. Germline CDR1 LNHDA, CDR2 SQIVND (reference sequence). The CDR3 here is CASSSRAAIGTGELFF. The CDR3 bases are TGTGCCAGTAGCAGTCGAGCGGCGATAGGCACCGGGGAGCTGTTTTTT.

The gene calls are TRBV24-1 and TRBJ1-5; D may be TRBD1 (5 bases). This CDR3 comprises 13 residues. CDR1 and CDR2 from the germline V gene are KGHDR and SFDVKD. V was pared by 3 bases and J by 9 bases, with 11 bases between. CDR3 sequence reads: CATSDRGEVPQHF. CDR3 in DNA: TGTGCCACCAGTGATCGGGGGGAAGTGCCCCAGCATTTT.

This chain uses TRBV5-3 with TRBJ1-1; no definite D call. TRBV5-3 is known as an ORF, though its function is uncertain. The CDR3 totals 14 residues. V lost 3 bases to trimming and J lost 6 bases, with 15 bases between them. This CDR3 reads CARSCCGLGPEAFF. For the CDR3, the DNA is TGTGCCAGAAGCTGCTGTGGTTTAGGACCTGAAGCTTTCTTT.

This clone was found once. The chain employs TRBV6-5 and TRBJ2-7; the match to TRBD2 covers 9 bases. CDR1 MNHEY and CDR2 SVGAGI come from the germline V gene. The V and J ends lost 6 bases and 0 bases, in that order; junction bases with no gene match: 3. The CDR3 length is 14 residues. The CDR3 nucleotides read TGTGCCAGCAGACTAGCGGGTTCCTCCTACGAGCAGTACTTC. Its translation: CASRLAGSSYEQYF.

V and J are TRBV5-1 and TRBJ2-7, with a possible D match to TRBD2 (6 bases). V was trimmed by 0 bases and J by 3 bases, leaving 16 bases between them. The CDR3 consists of 16 residues. Looked up from germline, CDR1 is SGHRS and CDR2 is YFSETQ. The CDR3 DNA reads as TGCGCCAGCAGCTTGGTTACCGCGGGGATACTCTACGAGCAGTACTTC. This sequence encodes CASSLVTAGILYEQYF.

V and J are TRBV5-6 and TRBJ1-1; D not certain. The V gene's germline CDR1 is SGHDT and CDR2 YYEEEE. V was clipped by 4 bases and J by 4 bases, with 17 bases between them. CDR3 size: 15 residues. In nucleotides, the CDR3 is TGTGCCAGCAGCGGAGGGTGGTATAGTCTCACTGAAGCTTTCTTT. It yields the protein CASSGGWYSLTEAFF.